This T cell receptor (beta chain) comes out of a study of T cell responses to AZD1222 COVID-19 vaccine. Study-level background: Second-dose intervals near 4 or 12 weeks were combined.

The ends lost 3 bases at V and 8 bases at J; junction bases unmatched: 8. The length of the CDR3 is 15 residues. Germline CDR1 is SGDLS and CDR2 is YYNGEE. Sequencing was performed with immunoSEQ multiplex PCR; in TCRdb, only in-frame clones are kept and a portion is missing. The table shows 130,000 or so clones, with just over 85% occurring only once. V and J are TRBV9 and TRBJ1-4, with TRBD1 identical over 9 bases. The TCR sequence derives from an adult in good health. Material: peripheral blood, obtained on day 0 of AZD1222 vaccination. CDR3 bases: TGTGCCAGCAGCGACCAACAGGGGGCAAAGGAAAAACTGTTTTTT. Its translation: CASSDQQGAKEKLFF.